A selection of T cell receptor beta chains follows, all from one sample in a study of blood T cell repertoires in COVID-19. Measured with immunoSEQ multiplex PCR; TCRdb has only the in-frame clones, and not every one. This sample has roughly 330,000 clones; roughly 86% occur once, and the top ten carry about 5%. Sequencing was carried out using PBMCs or T cells enriched from blood (not recorded which). The receptor set was obtained from a young woman who had recovered from COVID-19. CDR3s include the opening cysteine and the closing phenylalanine or tryptophan. The order of the fields is J gene, clone size, V gene, CDR3 protein. Expanded clones get a size class; other rows say once, few or many, or leave the size out.

j_call: TRBJ1-2; clone_size: NA; v_call: TRBV4-1; cdr3_aa: CASSQDPTGGHYGYTF
j_call: TRBJ1-5; clone_size: NA; v_call: TRBV20-1; cdr3_aa: CSASSPRGTSNQPQHF
j_call: TRBJ1-4; clone_size: NA; v_call: TRBV28; cdr3_aa: CASSSPGQGSEKLFF
j_call: TRBJ2-7; clone_size: NA; v_call: TRBV25-1; cdr3_aa: CASSGFGTGSYEQYF
j_call: TRBJ1-4; clone_size: NA; v_call: TRBV4-1; cdr3_aa: CASSQGNRGGEKLFF
j_call: TRBJ2-1; clone_size: NA; v_call: TRBV6-1; cdr3_aa: CASCPGVRGNEQFF
j_call: TRBJ2-3; clone_size: NA; v_call: TRBV12-2; cdr3_aa: CARIPEGTDTQYF
j_call: TRBJ1-5; clone_size: NA; v_call: TRBV28; cdr3_aa: CASSLLGRPGPQHF
j_call: TRBJ1-1; clone_size: NA; v_call: TRBV25-1; cdr3_aa: CASSIGPTGNTEAFF
j_call: TRBJ1-1; clone_size: NA; v_call: TRBV11-2; cdr3_aa: CASSLAPDTEAFF
j_call: TRBJ1-1; clone_size: once; v_call: TRBV7-9; cdr3_aa: CASSFPNEGGDTEAFF
j_call: TRBJ1-5; clone_size: NA; v_call: TRBV6-5; cdr3_aa: CASRDGQDDNQPQHF
j_call: TRBJ1-5; clone_size: NA; v_call: TRBV20-1; cdr3_aa: CSASDRAHQPQHF
j_call: TRBJ1-1; clone_size: NA; v_call: TRBV3-1/TRBV3-2; cdr3_aa: CASSQTDRNTEAFF
j_call: TRBJ2-1; clone_size: NA; v_call: TRBV5-1; cdr3_aa: CASSLAGSAGDYNEQFF
j_call: TRBJ1-6; clone_size: once; v_call: TRBV7-2; cdr3_aa: CASSLRTGGSPLHF
j_call: TRBJ2-2; clone_size: NA; v_call: TRBV11-2; cdr3_aa: CASSLHPAINTGELFF
j_call: TRBJ2-7; clone_size: NA; v_call: TRBV7-9; cdr3_aa: CASSFGLAGGKPSSYEQYF
j_call: TRBJ1-1; clone_size: NA; v_call: TRBV9; cdr3_aa: CASSPWDSRLIEAFF
j_call: TRBJ2-3; clone_size: NA; v_call: TRBV11-1; cdr3_aa: CASSLGTADTQYF
j_call: TRBJ2-1; clone_size: NA; v_call: TRBV6-2/TRBV6-3; cdr3_aa: CASSPTAGVAVSGRFF
j_call: TRBJ1-1; clone_size: NA; v_call: TRBV4-1; cdr3_aa: CASSSLIGVEAFF
j_call: TRBJ2-7; clone_size: NA; v_call: TRBV19; cdr3_aa: CASSIGRGVYEQYF
j_call: TRBJ2-7; clone_size: NA; v_call: TRBV12-3/TRBV12-4; cdr3_aa: CASSRGYLNEQYF
j_call: TRBJ1-2; clone_size: NA; v_call: TRBV18; cdr3_aa: CASSPETGQAPGYTF
j_call: TRBJ2-1; clone_size: NA; v_call: TRBV7-8; cdr3_aa: CASSHGPYNEQFF
j_call: TRBJ1-1; clone_size: NA; v_call: TRBV6-5; cdr3_aa: CASSPPGVNTEAFF
j_call: TRBJ1-2; clone_size: NA; v_call: TRBV4-1; cdr3_aa: CASSQAGRGGFGYTF
j_call: TRBJ1-2; clone_size: once; v_call: TRBV5-4; cdr3_aa: CASSWKDSRYDGYTF
j_call: TRBJ2-5; clone_size: NA; v_call: TRBV7-9; cdr3_aa: CASSFGETQYF
j_call: TRBJ2-7; clone_size: NA; v_call: TRBV6-5; cdr3_aa: CASSYAPSGATGEQYF
j_call: TRBJ2-1; clone_size: NA; v_call: TRBV4-1; cdr3_aa: CASSQLRQGFWNEQFF
j_call: TRBJ2-4; clone_size: NA; v_call: TRBV28; cdr3_aa: CASDRSGAKNIQYF
j_call: TRBJ1-1; clone_size: NA; v_call: TRBV18; cdr3_aa: CASSPGASGTEAFF
j_call: TRBJ2-3; clone_size: NA; v_call: TRBV19; cdr3_aa: CAFSQGAPTDTQYF
j_call: TRBJ1-4; clone_size: NA; v_call: TRBV5-5; cdr3_aa: CASSVTGDNEKLFF
j_call: TRBJ1-5; clone_size: NA; v_call: TRBV19; cdr3_aa: CASSISGGAQPQHF
j_call: TRBJ1-4; clone_size: NA; v_call: TRBV2; cdr3_aa: CASRRDSNEKLFF
j_call: TRBJ1-1; clone_size: NA; v_call: TRBV2; cdr3_aa: CASNPRVSVNTEAFF
j_call: TRBJ2-3; clone_size: NA; v_call: TRBV7-8; cdr3_aa: CASSSMGPDTQYF
j_call: TRBJ1-1; clone_size: NA; v_call: TRBV12-3/TRBV12-4; cdr3_aa: CASTLREETEAFF